This record concerns one TCR beta chain sequence. The antigen remains undetermined. Its ends do not fully match the called genes, so a read error is possible. This CDR3 comprises 14 residues. Germline V gives CDR1 SSHAT, CDR2 FNYEAQ (reference sequence). TCRdb re-analysed the 5' RACE reads in MiXCR, keeping a single row per CDR3 protein. This table holds tens of thousands of distinct CDR3 sequences, approximately 13% found once. The data stem from a study of T-cell memory formation after mild COVID-19. Study-level background: There were largely donor-specific TCR clusters. Notes on the study in general: CD8+ contracting clones occupied EMRA, while CD4+ ones occupied mainly CM and EM.

This chain connects TRBV7-7 to TRBJ2-1; no clear D. The sequenced sample consisted of PBMCs or a T cell subset sorted from them (not recorded which). This TCR was recovered from an adult woman who had mild COVID-19 (a few samples of this study predate the infection). Cell type and time point are not known. The DNA for the CDR3 is TGTGCTAGCAGCTCCGGTTACTCACTCAATGAGCAGTTCTTC. This sequence encodes CASSSGYSLNEQFF.